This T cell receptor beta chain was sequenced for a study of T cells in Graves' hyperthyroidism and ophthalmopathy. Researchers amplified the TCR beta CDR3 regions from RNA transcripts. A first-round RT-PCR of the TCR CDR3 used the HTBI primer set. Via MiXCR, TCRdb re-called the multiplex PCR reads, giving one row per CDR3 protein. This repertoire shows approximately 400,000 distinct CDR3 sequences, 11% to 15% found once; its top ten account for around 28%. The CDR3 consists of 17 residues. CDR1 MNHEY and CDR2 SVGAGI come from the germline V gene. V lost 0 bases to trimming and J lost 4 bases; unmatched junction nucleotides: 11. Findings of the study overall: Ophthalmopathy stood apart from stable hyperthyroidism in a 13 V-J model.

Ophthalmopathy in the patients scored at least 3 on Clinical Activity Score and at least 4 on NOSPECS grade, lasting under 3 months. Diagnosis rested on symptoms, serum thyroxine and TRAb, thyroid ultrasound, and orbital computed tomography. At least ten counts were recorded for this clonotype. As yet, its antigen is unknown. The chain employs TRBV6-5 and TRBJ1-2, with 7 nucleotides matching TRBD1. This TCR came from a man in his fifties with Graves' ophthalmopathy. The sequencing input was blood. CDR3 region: CASSYSVSRDRSYGYTF. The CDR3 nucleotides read TGTGCCAGCAGTTACTCTGTATCCCGGGACAGAAGCTATGGCTACACCTTC.